This entry concerns a single T cell receptor beta chain. The data were taken from a study of blood T cells in healthy people across ages. Through a sample-barcoded 5' primer and a J-beta primer mix, a second PCR was run for roughly 6 to 12 cycles. TCRdb re-derived calls from the 5' RACE reads in MiXCR, one entry per CDR3 protein. Among about 570,000 distinct CDR3 sequences listed, 27% were seen once. CDR1 is MNHEY, CDR2 SVGAGI, per germline. This CDR3 comprises 14 residues. With 4 bases removed from V and 1 base from J, the gap between germline ends came to 10 bases. This chain joins TRBV6-5 and TRBJ1-2; D perhaps matches TRBD1 (6 bases). The clonotype was recovered from a woman aged 65 to 85 in good health. The sequencing sample was made of blood. CDR3 sequence reads: CASSFDRNNYGYTF. In nucleotides, the CDR3 is TGTGCCAGCAGTTTCGACAGGAATAACTATGGCTACACCTTC.